These 6 T cell receptor beta chains share one sample of origin, sequenced in a study of cytomegalovirus exposure and HLA in healthy donors. Researchers ran the PCR with 60 Vbeta and 13 Jbeta primers. Generated by immunoSEQ multiplex PCR, the TCRdb table keeps only in-frame clones and is missing some. The data contain more than 95,000 clones, about 80% of them singletons. Sequenced sample: PBMCs. All receptors derive from a man in his fifties or sixties in good health and CMV-seropositive.

V gene TRBV28 combines with J gene TRBJ1-1; TRBD1 is a possible D gene (6 bases). V was shortened by 6 bases and J by 5 bases, with 13 bases between the two germline ends. CDR1 is MDHEN and CDR2 is SYDVKM in the germline V gene. The CDR3 spans 13 residues. DNA for the CDR3: TGTGCCAGCAGGAATCAGGGGTTGACTGAAGCTTTCTTT. This sequence encodes CASRNQGLTEAFF.

The CDR3 is CASSLAPGATEAFF. The CDR3 nucleotides are TGTGCCAGCAGCTTAGCTCCAGGGGCCACTGAAGCTTTCTTT. The rearrangement links TRBV7-2 to TRBJ1-1; TRBD1 is a possible D gene (6 bases). Germline V CDR1 and CDR2: SGHTA, FQGNSA. V lost 0 bases to trimming and J lost 4 bases, with 9 bases between them. This CDR3 has 14 amino acids. The full variable domain, its missing parts supplied by reference TRBV7-2 and TRBJ1-1, is GAGVSQSPSNKVTEKGKDVELRCDPISGHTALYWYRQSLGQGLEFLIYFQGNSAPDKSGLPSDRFSAERTGGSVSTLTIQRTQQEDSAVYLCASSLAPGATEAFFGQGTRLTVV.

This sequence joins TRBV27 and TRBJ1-1; unclear D gene. From germline, CDR1 is MNHEY and CDR2 SMNVEV (reference sequence). The CDR3 spans 13 residues. Trimming removed 3 bases from V and 6 bases from J, with 11 bases in between. In DNA, the CDR3 is TGTGCCAGCAGTTTCGAGTGGAGAGCTGAAGCTTTCTTT. Translated, it gives CASSFEWRAEAFF.

This clone was seen a few times. The chain joins TRBV10-2 to TRBJ1-2; TRBD1 might be the D (5 bases). There are 12 residues in the CDR3. Trimming removed 8 bases at V and 6 bases at J, with 13 bases between. Germline CDR1 WSHSY, CDR2 SAAADI. CDR3 DNA: TGCGCCAGCCAGGGCAGCACGGATGGCTACACCTTC. It yields the protein CASQGSTDGYTF.

The chain joins TRBV6-5 to TRBJ2-2; 8 nucleotides line up with TRBD1. Trimming took 7 bases from V and 6 from J; bases not matched to a gene: 10. Germline V gives CDR1 MNHEY, CDR2 SVGAGI. This CDR3 spans 15 amino acids. The CDR3 nucleotides are TGTGCCAGCACCGGACAGGGTGGTATCGCCGGGGAGCTGTTTTTT. Its protein product is CASTGQGGIAGELFF.

The V call is TRBV30, the J call TRBJ1-3; no clear D. CDR3 length: 11 amino acids. Per the germline V gene, CDR1 is GTSNPN and CDR2 is SVGIG (reference sequence). With 8 bases removed from V and 0 bases from J, the gap between germline ends came to 5 bases. CDR3 sequence reads: CARGSGNTIYF. The CDR3 DNA sequence: TGTGCCCGGGGCTCTGGAAACACCATATATTTT.